This T cell receptor beta chain appears in the sequencing data of a study of T cell repertoires in cytomegalovirus infection. Study in general: Both recently identified HLA-C-restricted and well-studied HLA-B-restricted CMV epitopes were used in the study. CMV infection together with matching HLA type was indicated by public TCR beta signatures. Notes on the study in general: Clonotypes of TCR beta that were HLA-C-restricted and CMV-specific dominated the ex vivo response.

Germline V lookup: CDR1 MNHNS, CDR2 SASEGT. V was pared by 1 base and J by 5 bases, with 17 bases between. The CDR3 totals 16 residues. To note about this clonotype: The antigen is undetermined.

TCRdb recomputed calls from the reads with MiXCR, one row per CDR3 protein. Here the sample spans about 920,000 distinct CDR3 sequences, about a third being singletons. The TCR was taken from a human donor in good health (CMV status not recorded). Some clones in this sample may be carry-over from other donors' samples. The chain employs TRBV6-1 and TRBJ2-5; TRBD1 or TRBD2 may be the D gene (6 bases each). The specimen comprised cultured CD8+ T cells from PBMCs, sampled from culture after CMV antigen stimulation. The CDR3 DNA is TGTGCCAGCAGTGAAGAAGGGGGGTTCCCGCTCGAGACCCAGTACTTC. It encodes CASSEEGGFPLETQYF.